Detailed here is one TCR beta chain. The antigen is unknown. V trimming: 4 bases; J trimming: 9 bases; junction bases outside the gene matches: 17. CDR1 is SGHDT, CDR2 YYEEEE, per germline. The CDR3 is 17 amino acids. The data derive from a study of T cells after yellow fever vaccination. Study results and limitations: Contamination of FACS-sorted repertoires by abundant clonotypes from the bulk population could occur. Though weaker, the secondary response peaked faster, on day 5 versus 15. The booster saw the reappearance of most primary-vaccination clones (roughly 96% CD4, 88% CD8). Overall, a small share of clonotypes was seen in both CD4 and CD8 compartments.

TCRdb ran MiXCR on the 5' RACE reads and lists one entry per CDR3 protein. The sample includes almost 600,000 distinct CDR3 sequences, 13% of them seen just once. This sequence was found in a man younger than 45 who received the YFV17D yellow fever vaccine. V usage is TRBV5-6 and J usage is TRBJ2-4; 9 positions agree with TRBD1. The sample in question was PBMCs, obtained on the day of the yellow fever booster vaccination. The CDR3 spells CASSPPRWGQGEGIQYF. The CDR3 DNA sequence: TGTGCCAGCAGCCCCCCTCGTTGGGGACAGGGCGAGGGCATTCAGTACTTC. Variable domain in full (rest from reference TRBV5-6 and TRBJ2-4): DAGVTQSPTHLIKTRGQQVTLRCSPKSGHDTVSWYQQALGQGPQFIFQYYEEEERQRGNFPDRFSGHQFPNYSSELNVNALLLGDSALYLCASSPPRWGQGEGIQYFGAGTRLSVL.